A selection of T cell receptor beta chains follows, all from one sample in a study of blood T cell repertoires in COVID-19. Assay used: immunoSEQ multiplex PCR; TCRdb lists only in-frame clones, some missing. The sample lists around 250,000 clones, approximately 90% occurring once. The material sequenced was PBMCs or T cells enriched from blood (not recorded which). The receptor source for this set is a man younger than 35 who had recovered from COVID-19. CDR3s leave out the opening cysteine and the closing phenylalanine or tryptophan. Expanded clones are given a class, and other clones once, few, many or no size at all.

cdr3_aa: ASSVGGTRGYEQY; cdr3_length: 13; clone_size: NA; v_call: TRBV9; j_call: TRBJ2-7
cdr3_aa: ASTTGQSTDTQY; cdr3_length: 12; clone_size: NA; v_call: TRBV28; j_call: TRBJ2-3
cdr3_aa: ATSRVDRGNTEAF; cdr3_length: 13; clone_size: NA; v_call: TRBV15; j_call: TRBJ1-1
cdr3_aa: ASSPGLAGPLYNEQF; cdr3_length: 15; clone_size: NA; v_call: TRBV2; j_call: TRBJ2-1
cdr3_aa: ASSERGGWDTEAF; cdr3_length: 13; clone_size: NA; v_call: TRBV6-1; j_call: TRBJ1-1
cdr3_aa: ASSQDARTSGSNEQF; cdr3_length: 15; clone_size: NA; v_call: TRBV4-2; j_call: TRBJ2-1
cdr3_aa: ANRDKDRTFNYGYT; cdr3_length: 14; clone_size: NA; v_call: TRBV2; j_call: TRBJ1-2
cdr3_aa: ASSPLGAYGYT; cdr3_length: 11; clone_size: NA; v_call: TRBV12-3/TRBV12-4; j_call: TRBJ1-2
cdr3_aa: ASSPSFARSYEQY; cdr3_length: 13; clone_size: NA; v_call: TRBV7-6; j_call: TRBJ2-7
cdr3_aa: ASRYTGGYYNSPLH; cdr3_length: 14; clone_size: NA; v_call: TRBV7-2; j_call: TRBJ1-6
cdr3_aa: SASGGGALYTQY; cdr3_length: 12; clone_size: NA; v_call: TRBV20-1; j_call: TRBJ2-3
cdr3_aa: ASSLAHGGSSYNEQF; cdr3_length: 15; clone_size: once; v_call: TRBV11-3; j_call: TRBJ2-1
cdr3_aa: AIRGQEATEAF; cdr3_length: 11; clone_size: NA; v_call: TRBV10-3; j_call: TRBJ1-1
cdr3_aa: ASSLASRQVREQF; cdr3_length: 13; clone_size: NA; v_call: TRBV5-1; j_call: TRBJ2-1
cdr3_aa: ASSQELGAGTGEMNTEAF; cdr3_length: 18; clone_size: NA; v_call: TRBV4-1; j_call: TRBJ1-1
cdr3_aa: ASSFDRATEAF; cdr3_length: 11; clone_size: NA; v_call: TRBV7-8; j_call: TRBJ1-1
cdr3_aa: ASSLSGHSYEQY; cdr3_length: 12; clone_size: NA; v_call: TRBV11-2; j_call: TRBJ2-7
cdr3_aa: ASRRTGTSGSYEQY; cdr3_length: 14; clone_size: NA; v_call: TRBV28; j_call: TRBJ2-7
cdr3_aa: AISESREQF; cdr3_length: 9; clone_size: NA; v_call: TRBV10-3; j_call: TRBJ2-1
cdr3_aa: ASSQVFPLAGDSGANVLT; cdr3_length: 18; clone_size: NA; v_call: TRBV4-1; j_call: TRBJ2-6
cdr3_aa: ASSWASPADTQY; cdr3_length: 12; clone_size: NA; v_call: TRBV27; j_call: TRBJ2-3
cdr3_aa: ASGLPGANYGYT; cdr3_length: 12; clone_size: NA; v_call: TRBV12-5; j_call: TRBJ1-2
cdr3_aa: ASSHSTTGVGNTIY; cdr3_length: 14; clone_size: NA; v_call: TRBV6-6; j_call: TRBJ1-3
cdr3_aa: ASTLRGPYGYT; cdr3_length: 11; clone_size: NA; v_call: TRBV5-8; j_call: TRBJ1-2
cdr3_aa: ASSYSGESPEAF; cdr3_length: 12; clone_size: many; v_call: TRBV6-5; j_call: TRBJ1-1
cdr3_aa: ASSQDGLAGSTDTQY; cdr3_length: 15; clone_size: NA; v_call: TRBV4-2; j_call: TRBJ2-3
cdr3_aa: ASTTISGRRDTGELF; cdr3_length: 15; clone_size: NA; v_call: TRBV2; j_call: TRBJ2-2
cdr3_aa: ASSEALQETQY; cdr3_length: 11; clone_size: once; v_call: TRBV18; j_call: TRBJ2-5
cdr3_aa: ASSAGTDNSPLH; cdr3_length: 12; clone_size: NA; v_call: TRBV9; j_call: TRBJ1-6
cdr3_aa: ASSPRDSYGYT; cdr3_length: 11; clone_size: NA; v_call: TRBV12-3/TRBV12-4; j_call: TRBJ1-2
cdr3_aa: ATSGSTSRTPNEQF; cdr3_length: 14; clone_size: NA; v_call: TRBV15; j_call: TRBJ2-1
cdr3_aa: AWKIYNEQF; cdr3_length: 9; clone_size: NA; v_call: TRBV30; j_call: TRBJ2-1
cdr3_aa: ASSSQGRGTNEKLF; cdr3_length: 14; clone_size: NA; v_call: TRBV2; j_call: TRBJ1-4
cdr3_aa: ASSSRSGLSPLH; cdr3_length: 12; clone_size: NA; v_call: TRBV6-5; j_call: TRBJ1-6
cdr3_aa: ASSPTTGGSGNTIY; cdr3_length: 14; clone_size: NA; v_call: TRBV4-2; j_call: TRBJ1-3
cdr3_aa: ASSDRGSGSTEAF; cdr3_length: 13; clone_size: NA; v_call: TRBV19; j_call: TRBJ1-1
cdr3_aa: ASSLLGPSLSAGGYNEQF; cdr3_length: 18; clone_size: NA; v_call: TRBV7-6; j_call: TRBJ2-1
cdr3_aa: ASSYLAGINEQF; cdr3_length: 12; clone_size: NA; v_call: TRBV6-2/TRBV6-3; j_call: TRBJ2-1
cdr3_aa: ASSLVGQDYEQY; cdr3_length: 12; clone_size: NA; v_call: TRBV7-8; j_call: TRBJ2-7
cdr3_aa: ASSAQSRGTEAF; cdr3_length: 12; clone_size: NA; v_call: TRBV7-3; j_call: TRBJ1-1
cdr3_aa: ASSEDFGTGWKAGELF; cdr3_length: 16; clone_size: once; v_call: TRBV6-1; j_call: TRBJ2-2
cdr3_aa: ASSTLGRETQY; cdr3_length: 11; clone_size: few; v_call: TRBV18; j_call: TRBJ2-5
cdr3_aa: ASKGQGVGAESNEQY; cdr3_length: 15; clone_size: NA; v_call: TRBV19; j_call: TRBJ2-7
cdr3_aa: ASSLPAPRQGGPLNTEAF; cdr3_length: 18; clone_size: few; v_call: TRBV28; j_call: TRBJ1-1
cdr3_aa: ASSLGHSTNEKLF; cdr3_length: 13; clone_size: NA; v_call: TRBV5-1; j_call: TRBJ1-4
cdr3_aa: AISESRAGGANQPQH; cdr3_length: 15; clone_size: once; v_call: TRBV10-3; j_call: TRBJ1-5
cdr3_aa: AWSGPTTASLYQPQH; cdr3_length: 15; clone_size: NA; v_call: TRBV30; j_call: TRBJ1-5
cdr3_aa: ASSRGGAGELF; cdr3_length: 11; clone_size: NA; v_call: TRBV3-1/TRBV3-2; j_call: TRBJ2-2
cdr3_aa: ASSQRLRQF; cdr3_length: 9; clone_size: NA; v_call: TRBV6-2/TRBV6-3; j_call: TRBJ2-1
cdr3_aa: ASSYTGVADTQY; cdr3_length: 12; clone_size: NA; v_call: TRBV2; j_call: TRBJ2-3
cdr3_aa: ASSQGLAGYSNTGELF; cdr3_length: 16; clone_size: NA; v_call: TRBV4-1; j_call: TRBJ2-2
cdr3_aa: ASSDRSGSGNTIY; cdr3_length: 13; clone_size: few; v_call: TRBV9; j_call: TRBJ1-3
cdr3_aa: ASSRDAGGTIY; cdr3_length: 11; clone_size: NA; v_call: TRBV7-9; j_call: TRBJ1-3
cdr3_aa: ASSKGASNTEAF; cdr3_length: 12; clone_size: NA; v_call: TRBV21-1; j_call: TRBJ1-1
cdr3_aa: ASSLVGSGSPNEQF; cdr3_length: 14; clone_size: NA; v_call: TRBV11-3; j_call: TRBJ2-1
cdr3_aa: ASSPQGDYGYT; cdr3_length: 11; clone_size: few; v_call: TRBV6-6; j_call: TRBJ1-2
cdr3_aa: ASSLGSERGFEQF; cdr3_length: 13; clone_size: once; v_call: TRBV13; j_call: TRBJ2-1